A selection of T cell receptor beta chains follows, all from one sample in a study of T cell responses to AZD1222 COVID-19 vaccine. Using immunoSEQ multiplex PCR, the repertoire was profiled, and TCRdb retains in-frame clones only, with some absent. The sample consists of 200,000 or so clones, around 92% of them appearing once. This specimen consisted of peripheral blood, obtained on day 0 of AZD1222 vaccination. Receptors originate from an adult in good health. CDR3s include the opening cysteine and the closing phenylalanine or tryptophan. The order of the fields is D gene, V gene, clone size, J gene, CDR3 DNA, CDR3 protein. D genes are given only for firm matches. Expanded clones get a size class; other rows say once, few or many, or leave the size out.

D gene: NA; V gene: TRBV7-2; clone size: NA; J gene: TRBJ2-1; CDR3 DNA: TGTGCCAGCAGCTTACACAATGAGCAGTTCTTC; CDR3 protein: CASSLHNEQFF
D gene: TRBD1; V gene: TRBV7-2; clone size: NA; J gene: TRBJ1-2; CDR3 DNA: TGTGCCAGCAGCCCGATGACAGGGGCCAGATATGGCTACACCTTC; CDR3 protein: CASSPMTGARYGYTF
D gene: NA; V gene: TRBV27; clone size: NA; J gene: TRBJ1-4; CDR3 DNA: TGTGCCAGCACAGGTGAAAAACTGTTTTTT; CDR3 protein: CASTGEKLFF
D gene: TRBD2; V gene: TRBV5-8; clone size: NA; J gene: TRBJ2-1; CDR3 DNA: TGTGCCAGCAGCCCGATACTAGCGGGAGGGTACAATGAGCAGTTCTTC; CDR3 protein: CASSPILAGGYNEQFF
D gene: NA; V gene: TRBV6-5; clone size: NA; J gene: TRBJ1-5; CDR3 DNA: TGTGCCAGCAGTTACTCGACAAGAGGCAATCAGCCCCAGCATTTT; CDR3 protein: CASSYSTRGNQPQHF
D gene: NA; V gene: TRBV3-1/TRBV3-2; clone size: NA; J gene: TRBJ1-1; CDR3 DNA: TGTGCCAGCAGCCAAGATTATGGATTCATGAACACTGAAGCTTTCTTT; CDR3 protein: CASSQDYGFMNTEAFF
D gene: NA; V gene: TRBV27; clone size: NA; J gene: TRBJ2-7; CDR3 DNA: TGTGCCAGCAGTTTCACCGTAACCTACGAGCAGTACTTC; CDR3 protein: CASSFTVTYEQYF
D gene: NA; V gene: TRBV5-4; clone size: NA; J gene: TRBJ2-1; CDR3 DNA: TGTGCCAGCAGCTTGGAAGGACCGCGGGATGAGCAGTTCTTC; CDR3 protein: CASSLEGPRDEQFF
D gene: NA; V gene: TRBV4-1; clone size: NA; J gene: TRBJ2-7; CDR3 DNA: TGCGCCAGCAGCCAAGGTCCCTCCCGCACTAGTACCCCCTACGAGCAGTACTTC; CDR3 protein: CASSQGPSRTSTPYEQYF
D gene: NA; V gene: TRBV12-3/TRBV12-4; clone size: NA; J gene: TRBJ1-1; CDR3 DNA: TGTGCCAGCAGGTATCAGGCCCTGGCTTTCTTT; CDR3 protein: CASRYQALAFF
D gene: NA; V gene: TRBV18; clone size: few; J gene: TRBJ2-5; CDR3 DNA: TGTGCCAGCTCACTACGACGGGTTGGAGAGACCCAGTACTTC; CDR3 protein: CASSLRRVGETQYF
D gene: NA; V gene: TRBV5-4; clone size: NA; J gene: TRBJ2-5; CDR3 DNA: TGTGCCAGCAGCTTGACCGGGGGTGGAGAGACCCAGTACTTC; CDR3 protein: CASSLTGGGETQYF
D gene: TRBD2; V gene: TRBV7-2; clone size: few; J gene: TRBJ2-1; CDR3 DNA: TGTGCCAGCAGCTTAGATCGGACTAGCGGGGGGAACAATGAGCAGTTCTTC; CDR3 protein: CASSLDRTSGGNNEQFF
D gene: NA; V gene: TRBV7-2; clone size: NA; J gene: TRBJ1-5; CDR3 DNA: TGTGCCAGCAGCGCCGGCCAGGAAAGGAATCAGCCCCAGCATTTT; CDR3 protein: CASSAGQERNQPQHF
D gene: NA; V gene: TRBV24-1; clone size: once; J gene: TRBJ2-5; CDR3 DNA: TGTGCCACCAGTGATTCGGCCTCCCAAGAGACCCAGTACTTC; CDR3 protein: CATSDSASQETQYF
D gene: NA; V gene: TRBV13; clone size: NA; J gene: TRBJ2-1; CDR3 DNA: TGTGCCAGCAGCCCTGCAGACGGGGGGCAGGTCAATGAGCAGTTCTTC; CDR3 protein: CASSPADGGQVNEQFF
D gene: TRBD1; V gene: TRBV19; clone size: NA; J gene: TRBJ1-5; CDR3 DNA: TGTGCCAGTAGTTGGGGGACAGCTAATCAGCCCCAGCATTTT; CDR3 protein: CASSWGTANQPQHF
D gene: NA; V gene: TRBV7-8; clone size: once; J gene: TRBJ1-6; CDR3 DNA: TGTGCCAGCAGCTTAGTCGGGGGGCTAGCTTCGACTTATAATTCACCCCTCCACTTT; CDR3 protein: CASSLVGGLASTYNSPLHF
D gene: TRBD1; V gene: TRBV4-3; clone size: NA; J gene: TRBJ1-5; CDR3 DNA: TGCGCCAGCAGCCATGACAGGGTTAGCAATCAGCCCCAGCATTTT; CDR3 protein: CASSHDRVSNQPQHF
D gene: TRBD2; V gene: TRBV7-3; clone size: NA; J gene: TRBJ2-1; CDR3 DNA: TGTGCCAGCAGCTCTAGCGGGGGGTTGAATGAGCAGTTCTTC; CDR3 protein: CASSSSGGLNEQFF